The 17 T cell receptor beta chains in this list originate from one sample, sequenced in a study of blood T cell repertoires in COVID-19. Method: immunoSEQ multiplex PCR; TCRdb's copy keeps in-frame clones and lacks some. The table lists 85,000 to 100,000 clones, about 85% of them singletons. The material sequenced was peripheral blood. These receptors came from a man aged 55-75 years with acute or convalescent COVID-19.

The J gene is TRBJ1-5, the V gene TRBV6-1; D gene uncertain. The germline gives CDR1 MNHNS, CDR2 SASEGT. The CDR3 extends over 12 amino acids. Trimming took off 2 bases at V and 6 bases at J, with 5 bases between the two ends. This CDR3 reads CASSERGQPQHF. The CDR3 nucleotides read TGTGCCAGCAGTGAACGAGGTCAGCCCCAGCATTTT.

This clone appeared a few times. This chain connects TRBV6-5 to TRBJ1-6, with TRBD1 identical over 8 bases. CDR3 length: 14 amino acids. CDR1 and CDR2 from the germline V gene are MNHEY and SVGAGI. V lost 5 bases and J lost 10; bases outside the gene matches: 7. CDR3 in DNA: TGTGCCAGCAGTCAGACAGGGGAAGGGTCACCCCTCCACTTT. Its translation is CASSQTGEGSPLHF.

This chain links TRBV5-4 with TRBJ1-1; 8 bases align to TRBD1. In germline, CDR1 is SGHNT, CDR2 YYREEE (reference sequence). The CDR3 is 13 residues long. Trimming took 4 bases from V and 7 from J; bases not matched to a gene: 6. Here the CDR3 reads CASSTDRAYEAFF. CDR3 sequence (DNA): TGTGCCAGCAGCACGGACAGGGCCTATGAAGCTTTCTTT.

This clone was observed a handful of times. The J gene is TRBJ2-1, the V gene TRBV9; 9 positions match TRBD2. V trimming: 4 bases; J trimming: 2 bases; junction bases outside the gene matches: 4. This CDR3 contains 15 residues. The germline V gene has CDR1 SGDLS and CDR2 YYNGEE. CDR3: CASSLIAGAYNEQFF. The CDR3 region has the DNA TGTGCCAGCAGCTTAATAGCGGGAGCCTACAATGAGCAGTTCTTC.

V is TRBV7-8 and J is TRBJ2-5; tentative D call: TRBD2 (5 bases). This CDR3 contains 13 residues. V was cut by 5 bases and J by 2 bases, with 9 bases left in between. The germline V gene encodes CDR1 SGHVS and CDR2 FQNEAQ. CDR3 in amino acids: CASSRTRQETQYF. DNA of the CDR3: TGTGCCAGCAGCCGAACTAGACAAGAGACCCAGTACTTC.

This chain joins TRBV9 and TRBJ2-3; perhaps TRBD2 as D (6 bases). The CDR3 loop spans 16 amino acids. Per the germline V gene, CDR1 is SGDLS and CDR2 is YYNGEE. V lost 0 bases and J 2 bases, leaving 13 bases between the germline ends. This chain's CDR3 is CASSVGLGEVTDTQYF. The DNA of the CDR3 is TGTGCCAGCAGCGTAGGGTTGGGGGAGGTCACAGATACGCAGTATTTT.

The chain has TRBV5-1 and TRBJ2-3; 7 bases agree with TRBD2. Per the germline V gene, CDR1 is SGHRS and CDR2 is YFSETQ. There are 14 residues in the CDR3. V shed 0 bases, J shed 6 bases, and the junction held 4 bases outside the gene matches. The CDR3 reads CASSLGWEGDTQYF. The CDR3 coding sequence is TGCGCCAGCAGCTTGGGCTGGGAGGGGGATACGCAGTATTTT.

The chain joins TRBV6-6 to TRBJ1-1; the match to TRBD1 covers 7 bases. Trimming cost V 10 bases and J 5 bases; bases outside gene matches: 13. Germline V gene sequence: CDR1 MNHNY, CDR2 SVGAGI (reference sequence). This CDR3 contains 14 residues. CDR3 DNA: TGTGCCATATCCCGACAGGGTCAGAGTACTGAAGCTTTCTTT. Protein sequence: CAISRQGQSTEAFF.

The chain uses TRBV7-9 and TRBJ1-3; TRBD1 aligns across 7 bases. The CDR3 contains 16 residues. Unmatched junction bases numbered 8, after V lost 5 bases and J lost 1 base. Germline CDR1 and CDR2: SEHNR and FQNEAQ (reference sequence). The CDR3 sequence: CASSPSTGASGNTIYF. The CDR3 nucleotides are TGTGCCAGCAGCCCAAGCACAGGGGCTTCTGGAAACACCATATATTTT.

The sample holds one count of this clone. J is TRBJ1-1 and V is TRBV5-1, with D hard to call. This CDR3 region has 15 residues. Trimming stripped 0 bases from V and 1 base from J, with 10 bases between. Germline values: CDR1 SGHRS, CDR2 YFSETQ. DNA for the CDR3: TGCGCCAGCAGCTTGGTTCACGGTTCGAACACTGAAGCTTTCTTT. Its protein product is CASSLVHGSNTEAFF. Full variable domain (outside the CDR3, taken from reference TRBV5-1 and TRBJ1-1): KAGVTQTPRYLIKTRGQQVTLSCSPISGHRSVSWYQQTPGQGLQFLFEYFSETQRNKGNFPGRFSGRQFSNSRSEMNVSTLELGDSALYLCASSLVHGSNTEAFFGQGTRLTVV.

This clone occurred many times. The gene calls are TRBV2 and TRBJ1-2, with no clear D. Between the trimmed V and J ends, which lost 6 bases and 8 bases, there was a span of 31 bases. Germline V gene data show CDR1 as SNHLY and CDR2 as FYNNEI. There are 18 residues in the CDR3. CDR3 loop: CASSGDTGNFGQRKGYTF. The CDR3 nucleotides are TGTGCCAGCAGCGGAGATACCGGGAATTTTGGGCAGCGAAAAGGCTACACCTTC.

This chain links TRBV6-4 with TRBJ1-5; 7 positions agree with TRBD1. With 4 bases clipped from V and 3 bases from J, the junction kept 6 bases outside the gene matches. Germline CDR1 is MRHNA and CDR2 is SNTAGT. This CDR3 region has 15 residues. DNA for the CDR3: TGTGCCAGCAGTGTATGGACAGGTTTCAATCAGCCCCAGCATTTT. Protein product: CASSVWTGFNQPQHF.

This clone has just a few counts. The rearrangement uses TRBV12-3 or TRBV12-4 and TRBJ2-2; D gene unclear. The CDR3 consists of 13 residues. V lost 3 bases and J lost 8, with 10 bases in between. As DNA, the CDR3 is TGTGCCAGCAGTTTTTACATCTCGGGGGAGCTGTTTTTT. Amino acid sequence: CASSFYISGELFF.

A remark on this clone: The same CDR3 also results from other DNA sequences found in this sample. The rearrangement joins TRBV19 to TRBJ1-1, with TRBD1 matching over 8 bases. V lost 7 bases and J lost 1; bases outside the gene matches: 2. The CDR3 runs 13 residues. In germline, CDR1 is LNHDA, CDR2 SQIVND (reference sequence). The CDR3 nucleotides read TGTGCCAGTACCGACAGGGGGAACACTGAAGCTTTCTTT. Protein product: CASTDRGNTEAFF.

The V gene is TRBV5-1, the J gene TRBJ1-6; D unresolved. The CDR3 runs 14 residues. V lost 0 bases to trimming and J lost 7 bases, with 8 bases between them. From germline, CDR1 is SGHRS and CDR2 YFSETQ. CDR3 bases: TGCGCCAGCAGCTTGGGGGAGGTAAATTCACCCCTCCACTTT. It encodes CASSLGEVNSPLHF.

V and J are TRBV9 and TRBJ1-1; D is unclear. V was cut by 4 bases and J by 0 bases, with 16 bases left in between. The germline gives CDR1 SGDLS, CDR2 YYNGEE. This CDR3 comprises 16 residues. DNA for the CDR3: TGTGCCAGCAGCCCGAGCCGAGGTACTTTGAACACTGAAGCTTTCTTT. The encoded protein is CASSPSRGTLNTEAFF.

This clone was counted a few times. V gene TRBV9 combines with J gene TRBJ2-1; 8 nucleotides align to TRBD2. The V gene end was trimmed by 4 bases and the J gene end by 5 bases; junction bases not matched to a gene: 5. This CDR3 is built from 14 residues. Germline loops: CDR1 SGDLS, CDR2 YYNGEE. The DNA of the CDR3 is TGTGCCAGCAGCCGGCGGGGGGCCGACAATGAGCAGTTCTTC. Translated, it gives CASSRRGADNEQFF.